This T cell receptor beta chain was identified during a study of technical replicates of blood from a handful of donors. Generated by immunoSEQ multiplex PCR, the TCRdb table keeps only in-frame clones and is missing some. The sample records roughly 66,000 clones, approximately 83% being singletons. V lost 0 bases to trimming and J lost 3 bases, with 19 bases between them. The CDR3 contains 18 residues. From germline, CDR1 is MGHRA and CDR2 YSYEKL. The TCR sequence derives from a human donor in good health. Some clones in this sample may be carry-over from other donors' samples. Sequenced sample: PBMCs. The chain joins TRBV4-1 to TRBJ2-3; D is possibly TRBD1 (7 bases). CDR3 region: CASSQEPSLQGRTDTQYF. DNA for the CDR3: TGCGCCAGCAGCCAAGAGCCCTCTTTACAGGGGAGGACAGATACGCAGTATTTT.